This is a list of T cell receptor beta chains from one sample in a study of shared clonotypes between healthy human individuals. Clones were sequenced by immunoSEQ multiplex PCR, and TCRdb holds only the in-frame ones, with some missing. The sample lists fewer than 650,000 clones, around 78% occurring once. Sequencing used PBMCs. The origin of the receptors is a woman aged 35 to 49 in good health. Some clones in this sample may be carry-over from other donors' samples. Each CDR3 is given with its conserved first and last residue. Each record gives: V gene, J gene, CDR3 length, CDR3 protein.

V gene: TRBV7-8
J gene: TRBJ2-1
CDR3 length: 17
CDR3 protein: CASSSSGTKEGINEQFF

V gene: TRBV18
J gene: TRBJ1-2
CDR3 length: 16
CDR3 protein: CASSPTIQDTNYGYTF

V gene: TRBV28
J gene: TRBJ1-2
CDR3 length: 14
CDR3 protein: CASSSVGRGGGYTF

V gene: TRBV28
J gene: TRBJ2-7
CDR3 length: 15
CDR3 protein: CASSVGQGSSYEQYF

V gene: TRBV10-1
J gene: TRBJ1-2
CDR3 length: 13
CDR3 protein: CASSEGLEYGYTF

V gene: TRBV2
J gene: TRBJ2-3
CDR3 length: 14
CDR3 protein: CASSDEGATDTQYF

V gene: TRBV7-9
J gene: TRBJ2-2
CDR3 length: 16
CDR3 protein: CASSLAGRDRTGELFF

V gene: TRBV7-3
J gene: TRBJ2-1
CDR3 length: 15
CDR3 protein: CASSLRSSGTVEQFF

V gene: TRBV6-6
J gene: TRBJ1-3
CDR3 length: 14
CDR3 protein: CAITGGFSGNTIYF

V gene: TRBV10-3
J gene: TRBJ1-3
CDR3 length: 19
CDR3 protein: CAISEFTAYTGDSGNTIYF

V gene: TRBV5-1
J gene: TRBJ2-7
CDR3 length: 14
CDR3 protein: CASSSLSSTYEQYF

V gene: TRBV25-1
J gene: TRBJ2-5
CDR3 length: 15
CDR3 protein: CASSEWGGWQETQYF

V gene: TRBV28
J gene: TRBJ1-1
CDR3 length: 13
CDR3 protein: CASSLAQNTEAFF

V gene: TRBV5-1
J gene: TRBJ1-2
CDR3 length: 15
CDR3 protein: CASGRTGTGEGGYTF

V gene: TRBV7-9
J gene: TRBJ2-6
CDR3 length: 14
CDR3 protein: CASSSDSGANVLTF

V gene: TRBV11-2
J gene: TRBJ1-6
CDR3 length: 14
CDR3 protein: CASRTGPTNSPLHF

V gene: TRBV7-7
J gene: TRBJ2-1
CDR3 length: 15
CDR3 protein: CASSRGLGSYNEQFF

V gene: TRBV5-1
J gene: TRBJ1-5
CDR3 length: 14
CDR3 protein: CASSFTTGDQPQHF

V gene: TRBV30
J gene: TRBJ1-6
CDR3 length: 15
CDR3 protein: CAWRLAGPRGSPLHF

V gene: TRBV7-6
J gene: TRBJ1-4
CDR3 length: 13
CDR3 protein: CASGAGTNEKLFF

V gene: TRBV9
J gene: TRBJ2-5
CDR3 length: 16
CDR3 protein: CASSVATGGTGETQYF

V gene: TRBV2
J gene: TRBJ2-6
CDR3 length: 15
CDR3 protein: CASTGVASGANVLTF

V gene: TRBV29-1
J gene: TRBJ2-1
CDR3 length: 16
CDR3 protein: CSVEGLAGEGTNEQFF

V gene: TRBV29-1
J gene: TRBJ2-6
CDR3 length: 15
CDR3 protein: CSVGAAQSGANVLTF

V gene: TRBV10-2
J gene: TRBJ2-7
CDR3 length: 15
CDR3 protein: CASRPPEGGSREQYF

V gene: TRBV27
J gene: TRBJ2-7
CDR3 length: 18
CDR3 protein: CASSWGGRARPLVVEQYF

V gene: TRBV27
J gene: NA
CDR3 length: 14
CDR3 protein: CASGKTSPSYEQYF

V gene: TRBV6-1
J gene: TRBJ2-3
CDR3 length: 12
CDR3 protein: CASSPPFNTQYF

V gene: TRBV30
J gene: TRBJ1-5
CDR3 length: 15
CDR3 protein: CAWSEGGWGNQPQHF

V gene: TRBV29-1
J gene: TRBJ2-1
CDR3 length: 16
CDR3 protein: CSATSGRAYFYNEQFF

V gene: TRBV11-2
J gene: TRBJ1-1
CDR3 length: 12
CDR3 protein: CASSRFAREAFF

V gene: TRBV5-1
J gene: TRBJ1-3
CDR3 length: 16
CDR3 protein: CASSLSGKGSGNTIYF

V gene: TRBV4-1
J gene: TRBJ1-2
CDR3 length: 16
CDR3 protein: CASSQDAQESVLGYTF

V gene: TRBV27
J gene: TRBJ1-4
CDR3 length: 15
CDR3 protein: CASSLSGGGNEKLFF

V gene: TRBV18
J gene: TRBJ1-1
CDR3 length: 14
CDR3 protein: CASSPDRQNTEAFF

V gene: TRBV28
J gene: TRBJ1-1
CDR3 length: 13
CDR3 protein: CASSTTVGTEAFF

V gene: TRBV28
J gene: TRBJ1-5
CDR3 length: 16
CDR3 protein: CASSLLETYSNQPQHF

V gene: TRBV6-6
J gene: TRBJ2-3
CDR3 length: 15
CDR3 protein: CASSFERSSTDTQYF

V gene: TRBV28
J gene: TRBJ1-1
CDR3 length: 11
CDR3 protein: CASNWGAEAFF